A single sample gave rise to the 28 T cell receptor beta chains below, sequenced in a study of T cells expressing NK-cell markers. TCRdb reprocessed the 5' RACE reads, keeping one entry per CDR3 protein, no DNA. This sample's table has roughly 450,000 distinct CDR3 sequences. Sequenced sample: blood T cells: a sorted CD56 or NKG2C T cell subset, CD4+ or CD8+ T cells, or bulk PBMC T cells (not recorded which). These receptor sequences come from a woman aged 45-60 years in good health.

The chain is built from TRBV3-1 and TRBJ2-1; TCRdb reports TRBD2, a call that lacks DNA to check it against. Per the germline V gene, CDR1 is LGHDT and CDR2 is YNNKEL (reference sequence). This CDR3 contains 16 residues. The chain's CDR3 is CASSQARLALGNEQFF.

This chain links TRBV20-1 with TRBJ1-1; TCRdb lists TRBD1, though no DNA is available to test this call. Germline lookup yields CDR1 DFQATT and CDR2 SNEGSKA (reference sequence). This CDR3 region has 17 residues. CDR3 protein: CSARGAHPGQPNTEAFF.

The J gene is TRBJ2-5, the V gene TRBV5-1; the TCRdb D gene call, TRBD2, has no DNA to confirm it. From germline, CDR1 is SGHRS and CDR2 YFSETQ. The CDR3 extends over 17 amino acids. CDR3 amino acids: CASSLAGEINHEETQYF.

V and J are TRBV19 and TRBJ2-1; TCRdb names TRBD2, which stays unverified in the absence of DNA. From germline, CDR1 is LNHDA and CDR2 SQIVND (reference sequence). This CDR3 contains 13 residues. The chain's CDR3 is CASNRAPYNEQFF.

The chain combines TRBV12-3 or TRBV12-4 with TRBJ1-5. CDR3 size: 15 residues. The CDR3 reads CASSLGSGLNQPQHF.

The V gene is TRBV30, the J gene TRBJ2-1; TCRdb's D call of TRBD1 is untestable without DNA. Germline V CDR1 and CDR2: GTSNPN, SVGIG (reference sequence). CDR3 length equals 11 residues. CDR3 loop: CASGSLYEQFF. The variable domain in full, with the rest retrieved from reference TRBV30 and TRBJ2-1, is SQTIHQWPATLVQPVGSPLSLECTVEGTSNPNLYWYRQAAGRGLQLLFYSVGIGQISSEVPQNLSASRPQDRQFILSSKKLLLSDSGFYLCASGSLYEQFFGPGTRLTVL.

CDR3 protein: CASIKQGFSGNTIYF. The gene calls are TRBV12-3 or TRBV12-4 and TRBJ1-3. The length of the CDR3 is 15 residues.

V is TRBV24-1 and J is TRBJ2-5. CDR1 and CDR2 (germline): KGHDR, SFDVKD. The CDR3 runs 14 residues. CDR3: CATSGTGYQETQYF.

This chain uses TRBV6-6 with TRBJ1-5; TCRdb gives TRBD1 as the D gene, but with no DNA this cannot be confirmed. Germline CDR1 and CDR2: MNHNY and SVGAGI (reference sequence). The CDR3 is 15 residues long. The CDR3 is CASSSDRARDQPQHF.

The chain combines TRBV10-2 with TRBJ2-2; TCRdb's D call, TRBD1, is unchecked because there is no DNA. This CDR3 has 17 amino acids. CDR1 and CDR2 from the germline V gene are WSHSY and SAAADI. The CDR3 here is CASTSVGGTGTAGELFF.

The chain joins TRBV12-3 or TRBV12-4 to TRBJ1-4; TCRdb picks TRBD1, but there is no DNA to check that call. The CDR3 is 12 residues long. CDR3 sequence reads: CASRPGSEKLFF.

The gene calls are TRBV5-6 and TRBJ1-1. CDR3 length: 12 residues. Germline loops: CDR1 SGHDT, CDR2 YYEEEE. The CDR3 loop is CASSQRHTEAFF.

V is TRBV24-1 and J is TRBJ2-5. The CDR3 sequence is 13 residues long. The germline CDR1 and CDR2 sequences are KGHDR and SFDVKD. CDR3 region: CATSRGFPETQYF.

This chain connects TRBV2 to TRBJ2-6; TCRdb names TRBD1, which stays unverified in the absence of DNA. Germline assignment: CDR1 SNHLY and CDR2 FYNNEI. There are 14 residues in the CDR3. The CDR3 sequence is CASRKTGVRNVLTF.

The genes are TRBV7-9 and TRBJ2-1; TCRdb lists TRBD1, though no DNA is available to test this call. Germline V CDR1 and CDR2: SEHNR, FQNEAQ (reference sequence). This CDR3 is built from 15 residues. The CDR3 reads CASSKGGTARNEQFF.

This chain joins TRBV5-4 and TRBJ2-5. The CDR3 is 14 amino acids. CDR1 and CDR2 (germline): SGHNT, YYREEE (reference sequence). This chain's CDR3 is CASSPLGSQETQYF.

This CDR3 is CSVYQGFGNYGYTF. This chain connects TRBV29-1 to TRBJ1-2; the D call of TRBD1 rests on TCRdb alone, since no DNA is present to check it. Per germline, CDR1 SQVTM and CDR2 ANQGSEA. The CDR3 spans 14 residues.

The chain joins TRBV15 to TRBJ1-2; without DNA, the TCRdb call of TRBD1 cannot be checked. Looked up from germline, CDR1 is LNHNV and CDR2 is YYDKDF (reference sequence). CDR3 size: 13 residues. The CDR3 sequence is CATTSDRVVGYTF.

The rearrangement links TRBV20-1 to TRBJ1-6; TCRdb's D gene call, TRBD1, goes unchecked for lack of DNA. Per the germline V gene, CDR1 is DFQATT and CDR2 is SNEGSKA (reference sequence). The CDR3 length is 14 residues. CDR3: CSARTGTPNSPLHF.

V is TRBV20-1 and J is TRBJ2-3; TCRdb selects TRBD2, and the lack of DNA leaves this call unchecked. CDR1 and CDR2 from the germline V gene are DFQATT and SNEGSKA (reference sequence). This CDR3 comprises 15 residues. CDR3: CSARVASGNTDTQYF.

The rearrangement links TRBV5-6 to TRBJ2-1; TCRdb gives TRBD1 as the D gene, but with no DNA this cannot be confirmed. The CDR3 is 11 residues long. Germline CDR1 SGHDT, CDR2 YYEEEE. This CDR3 is CASNWGNEQFF.

The chain uses TRBV24-1 and TRBJ2-3; TCRdb's D gene call, TRBD2, goes unchecked for lack of DNA. Germline V gene data show CDR1 as KGHDR and CDR2 as SFDVKD. This CDR3 spans 15 amino acids. The CDR3 protein is CATSPGTSSWDTQYF.

V is TRBV5-1 and J is TRBJ2-1. This CDR3 region has 13 residues. CDR1 is SGHRS, CDR2 YFSETQ, per germline. The CDR3 protein is CASSSLTLNEQFF.

This chain connects TRBV27 to TRBJ1-4; TCRdb reports TRBD1, a call that lacks DNA to check it against. CDR1 and CDR2 (germline): MNHEY, SMNVEV (reference sequence). The CDR3 has 16 amino acids. CDR3 region: CASFPSDPTTNEKLFF. The variable domain in full, with the rest retrieved from reference TRBV27 and TRBJ1-4, is EAQVTQNPRYLITVTGKKLTVTCSQNMNHEYMSWYRQDPGLGLRQIYYSMNVEVTDKGDVPEGYKVSRKEKRNFPLILESPSPNQTSLYFCASFPSDPTTNEKLFFGSGTQLSVL.

The gene calls are TRBV5-6 and TRBJ2-3; the D call of TRBD1 rests on TCRdb alone, since no DNA is present to check it. The CDR3 is 19 amino acids. CDR1 SGHDT and CDR2 YYEEEE come from the germline V gene. CDR3 region: CASSLIPPVDRSPTDTQYF.

The chain employs TRBV20-1 and TRBJ2-5; TCRdb picks TRBD1, but there is no DNA to check that call. Germline V gene data show CDR1 as DFQATT and CDR2 as SNEGSKA (reference sequence). The CDR3 totals 12 residues. CDR3: CSATGGAETQYF.

V is TRBV30 and J is TRBJ2-3; TCRdb calls TRBD1, which cannot be checked without DNA. Per the germline V gene, CDR1 is GTSNPN and CDR2 is SVGIG (reference sequence). The CDR3 runs to 12 residues. The CDR3 loop is CASRDYTDTQYF.

The chain has TRBV29-1 and TRBJ1-1; TCRdb's D call of TRBD1 is untestable without DNA. This CDR3 spans 13 amino acids. Germline CDR1 reads SQVTM; CDR2 reads ANQGSEA. The chain's CDR3 is CSGEVQGATGAFF.